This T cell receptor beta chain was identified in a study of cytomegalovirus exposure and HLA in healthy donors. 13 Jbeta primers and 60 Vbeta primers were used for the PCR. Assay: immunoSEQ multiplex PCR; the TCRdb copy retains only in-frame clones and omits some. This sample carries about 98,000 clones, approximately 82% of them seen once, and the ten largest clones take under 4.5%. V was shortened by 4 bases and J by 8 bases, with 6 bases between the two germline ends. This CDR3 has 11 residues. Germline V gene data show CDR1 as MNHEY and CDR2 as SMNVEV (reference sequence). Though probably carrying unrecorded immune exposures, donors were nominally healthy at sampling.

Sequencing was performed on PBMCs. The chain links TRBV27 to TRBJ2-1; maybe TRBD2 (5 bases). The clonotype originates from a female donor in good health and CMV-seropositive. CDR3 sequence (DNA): TGTGCCAGCAGTTCGCGGGATGAGCAGTTCTTC. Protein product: CASSSRDEQFF.